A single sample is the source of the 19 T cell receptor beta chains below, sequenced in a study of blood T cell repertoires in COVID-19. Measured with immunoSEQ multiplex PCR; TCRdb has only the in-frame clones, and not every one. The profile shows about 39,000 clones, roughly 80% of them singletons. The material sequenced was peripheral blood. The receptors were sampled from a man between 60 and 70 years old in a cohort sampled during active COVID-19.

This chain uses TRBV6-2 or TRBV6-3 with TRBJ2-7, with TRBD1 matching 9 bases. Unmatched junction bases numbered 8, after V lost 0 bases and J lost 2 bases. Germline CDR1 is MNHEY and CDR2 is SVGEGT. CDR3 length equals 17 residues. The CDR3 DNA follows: TGTGCCAGCAGTTACTCGACGGGACAGGGCACCCCCTACGAGCAGTACTTC. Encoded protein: CASSYSTGQGTPYEQYF.

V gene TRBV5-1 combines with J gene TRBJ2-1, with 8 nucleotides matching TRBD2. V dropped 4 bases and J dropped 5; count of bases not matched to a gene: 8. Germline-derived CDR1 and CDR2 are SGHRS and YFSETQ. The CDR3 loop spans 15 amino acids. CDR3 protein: CASSPRTSRDNEQFF. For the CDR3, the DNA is TGCGCCAGCAGCCCCCGGACTAGCAGAGACAATGAGCAGTTCTTC.

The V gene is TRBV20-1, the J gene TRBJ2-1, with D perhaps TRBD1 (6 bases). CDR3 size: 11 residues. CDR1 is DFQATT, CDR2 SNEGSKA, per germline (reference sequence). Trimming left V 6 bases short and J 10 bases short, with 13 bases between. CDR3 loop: CSASGTREQFF. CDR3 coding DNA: TGCAGTGCATCCGGGACAAGGGAGCAGTTCTTC.

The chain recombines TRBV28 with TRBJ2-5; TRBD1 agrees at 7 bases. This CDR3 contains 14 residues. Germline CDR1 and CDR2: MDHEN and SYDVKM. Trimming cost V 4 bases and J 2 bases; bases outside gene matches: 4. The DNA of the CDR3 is TGTGCCAGCAGTTCGGGACAGACACAAGAGACCCAGTACTTC. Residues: CASSSGQTQETQYF.

This CDR3 reads CATSPRPDTYEQYF. The CDR3 DNA follows: TGTGCCACCAGCCCGCGTCCGGACACCTACGAGCAGTACTTC. The chain combines TRBV15 with TRBJ2-7; tentatively, D is TRBD1 (5 bases). The germline gives CDR1 LNHNV, CDR2 YYDKDF (reference sequence). Trimming pared 5 bases from V and 2 bases from J, leaving 13 bases between. The CDR3 is 14 amino acids.

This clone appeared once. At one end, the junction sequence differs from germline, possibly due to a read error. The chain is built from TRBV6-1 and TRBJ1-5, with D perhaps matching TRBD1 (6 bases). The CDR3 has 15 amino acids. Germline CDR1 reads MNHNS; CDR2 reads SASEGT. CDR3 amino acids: CASSEGGGPGQPQHF. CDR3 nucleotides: TGTGCCAGCAGCGAAGGGGGAGGGCCTGGTCAGCCCCAGCATTTT.

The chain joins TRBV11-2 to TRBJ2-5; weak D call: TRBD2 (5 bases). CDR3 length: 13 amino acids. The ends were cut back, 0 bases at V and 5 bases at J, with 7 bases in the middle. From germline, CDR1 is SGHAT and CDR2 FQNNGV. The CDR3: CASSLDPGETQYF. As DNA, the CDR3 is TGTGCCAGCAGCTTAGACCCGGGGGAGACCCAGTACTTC.

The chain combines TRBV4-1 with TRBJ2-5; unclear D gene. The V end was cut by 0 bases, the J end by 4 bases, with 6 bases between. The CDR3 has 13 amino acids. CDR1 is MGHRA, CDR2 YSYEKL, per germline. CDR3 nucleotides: TGCGCCAGCAGCCAAGAGGCATCAGAGACCCAGTACTTC. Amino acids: CASSQEASETQYF.

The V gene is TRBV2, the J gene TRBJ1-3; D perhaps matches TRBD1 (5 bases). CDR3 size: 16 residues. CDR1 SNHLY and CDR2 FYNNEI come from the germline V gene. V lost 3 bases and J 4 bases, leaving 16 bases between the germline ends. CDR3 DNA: TGTGCCAGCAGTGATCGGGGGGTCAGCTCCGGAAACACCATATATTTT. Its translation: CASSDRGVSSGNTIYF.

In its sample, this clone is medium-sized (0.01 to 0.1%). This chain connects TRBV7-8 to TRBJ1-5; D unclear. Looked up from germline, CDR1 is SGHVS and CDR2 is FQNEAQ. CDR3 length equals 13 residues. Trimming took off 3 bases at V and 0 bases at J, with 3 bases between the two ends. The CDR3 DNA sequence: TGTGCCAGCAGCTTCAGTAGCAATCAGCCCCAGCATTTT. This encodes CASSFSSNQPQHF.

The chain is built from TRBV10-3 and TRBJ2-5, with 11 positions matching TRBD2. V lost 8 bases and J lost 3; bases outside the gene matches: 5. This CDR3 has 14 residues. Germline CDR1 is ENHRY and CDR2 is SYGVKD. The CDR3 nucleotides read TGTGCCATCTCAGGACTAGCGGGTAAAGAGACCCAGTACTTC. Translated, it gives CAISGLAGKETQYF.

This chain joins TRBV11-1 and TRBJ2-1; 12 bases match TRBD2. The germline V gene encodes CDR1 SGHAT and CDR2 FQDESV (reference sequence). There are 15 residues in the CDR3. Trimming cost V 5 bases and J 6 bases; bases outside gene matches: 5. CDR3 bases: TGTGCCAGCAGCCCACCGGGACTAGCGGGCAATGAGCAGTTCTTC. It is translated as CASSPPGLAGNEQFF.

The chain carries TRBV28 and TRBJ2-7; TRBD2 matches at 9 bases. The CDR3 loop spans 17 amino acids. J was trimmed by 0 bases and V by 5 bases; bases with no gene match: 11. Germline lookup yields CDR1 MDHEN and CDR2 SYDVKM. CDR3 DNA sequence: TGTGCCAGCAGTCCCAACCTAGCGGGGCCGTTCTCCTACGAGCAGTACTTC. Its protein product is CASSPNLAGPFSYEQYF.

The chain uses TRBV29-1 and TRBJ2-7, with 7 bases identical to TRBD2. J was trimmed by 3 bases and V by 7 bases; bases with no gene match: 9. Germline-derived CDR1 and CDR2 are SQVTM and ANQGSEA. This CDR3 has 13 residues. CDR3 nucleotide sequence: TGCAGCGCCGGTATTGGGGGGGGCTACGAGCAGTACTTC. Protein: CSAGIGGGYEQYF.

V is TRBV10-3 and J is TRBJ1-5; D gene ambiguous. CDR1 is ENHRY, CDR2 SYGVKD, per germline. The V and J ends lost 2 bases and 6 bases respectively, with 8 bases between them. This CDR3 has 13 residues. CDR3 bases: TGTGCCATCAGTGAGCCCACTGGTCAGCCCCAGCATTTT. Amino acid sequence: CAISEPTGQPQHF.

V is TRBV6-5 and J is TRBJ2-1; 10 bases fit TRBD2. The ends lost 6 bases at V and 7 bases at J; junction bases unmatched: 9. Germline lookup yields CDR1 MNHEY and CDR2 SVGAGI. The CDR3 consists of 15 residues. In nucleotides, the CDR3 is TGTGCCAGCAGGCCCCTAGCGGGGGCCGCAAATGAGCAGTTCTTC. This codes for CASRPLAGAANEQFF.

CDR3: CASTRQLIQPQHF. Here the CDR3 DNA reads TGTGCCAGCACGCGACAGCTAATACAGCCCCAGCATTTT. The rearrangement uses TRBV28 and TRBJ1-5; D perhaps matches TRBD1 (5 bases). The V end lost 7 bases, the J end lost 7 bases, and 14 bases lay between the germline ends. CDR3 length: 13 amino acids. Per germline, CDR1 MDHEN and CDR2 SYDVKM.

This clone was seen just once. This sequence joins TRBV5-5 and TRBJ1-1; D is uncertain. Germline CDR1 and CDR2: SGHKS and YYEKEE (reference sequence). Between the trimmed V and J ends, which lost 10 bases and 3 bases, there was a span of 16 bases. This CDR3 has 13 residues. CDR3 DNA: TGTGCCTACGTTGTGAGGGCGTACACTGAAGCTTTCTTT. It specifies CAYVVRAYTEAFF.

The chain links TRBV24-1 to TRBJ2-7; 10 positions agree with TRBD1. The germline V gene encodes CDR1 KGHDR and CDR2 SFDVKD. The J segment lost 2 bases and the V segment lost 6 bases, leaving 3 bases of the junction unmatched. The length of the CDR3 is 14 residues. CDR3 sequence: CATSNDRGPYEQYF. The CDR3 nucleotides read TGTGCCACCAGTAACGACAGGGGGCCCTACGAGCAGTACTTC.